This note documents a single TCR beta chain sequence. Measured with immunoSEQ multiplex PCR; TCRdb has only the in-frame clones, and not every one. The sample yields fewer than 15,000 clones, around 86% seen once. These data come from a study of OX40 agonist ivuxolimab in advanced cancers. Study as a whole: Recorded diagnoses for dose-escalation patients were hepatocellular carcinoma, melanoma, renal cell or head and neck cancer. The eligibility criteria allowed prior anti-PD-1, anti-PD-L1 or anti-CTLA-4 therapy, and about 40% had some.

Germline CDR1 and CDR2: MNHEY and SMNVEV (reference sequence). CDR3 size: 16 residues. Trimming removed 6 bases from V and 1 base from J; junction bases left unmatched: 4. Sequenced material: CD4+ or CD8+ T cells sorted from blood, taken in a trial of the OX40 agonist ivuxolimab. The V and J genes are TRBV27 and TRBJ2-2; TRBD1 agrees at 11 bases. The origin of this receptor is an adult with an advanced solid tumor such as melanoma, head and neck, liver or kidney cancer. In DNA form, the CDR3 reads TGTGCCAGCAGCGACGGGACAGGGGGGAACACCGGGGAGCTGTTTTTT. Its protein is CASSDGTGGNTGELFF.